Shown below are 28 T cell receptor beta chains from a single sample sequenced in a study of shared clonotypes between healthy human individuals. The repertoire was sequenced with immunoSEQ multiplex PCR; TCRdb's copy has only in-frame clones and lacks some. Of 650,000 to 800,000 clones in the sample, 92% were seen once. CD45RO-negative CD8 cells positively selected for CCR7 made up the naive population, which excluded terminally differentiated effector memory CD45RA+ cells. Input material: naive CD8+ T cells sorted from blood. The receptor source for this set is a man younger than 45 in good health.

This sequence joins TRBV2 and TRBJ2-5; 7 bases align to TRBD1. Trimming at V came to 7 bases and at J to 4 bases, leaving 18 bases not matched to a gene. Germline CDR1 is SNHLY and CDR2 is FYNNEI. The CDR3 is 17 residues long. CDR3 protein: CASMFRQARGMGETQYF. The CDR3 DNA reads TGTGCCAGCATGTTTCGGCAGGCCAGGGGGATGGGAGAGACCCAGTACTTC.

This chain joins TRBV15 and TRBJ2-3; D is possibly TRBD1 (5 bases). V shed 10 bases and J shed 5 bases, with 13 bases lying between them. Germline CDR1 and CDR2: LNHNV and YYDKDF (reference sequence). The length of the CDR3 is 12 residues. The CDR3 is CAIRDWKDTQYF. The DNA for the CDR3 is TGTGCCATCAGGGATTGGAAAGATACGCAGTATTTT.

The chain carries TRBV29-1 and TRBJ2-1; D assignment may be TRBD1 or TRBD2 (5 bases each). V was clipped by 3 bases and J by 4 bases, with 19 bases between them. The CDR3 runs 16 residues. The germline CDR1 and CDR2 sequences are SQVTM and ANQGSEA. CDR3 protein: CSVEGSEGFRYNEQFF. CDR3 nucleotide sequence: TGCAGCGTTGAGGGTAGCGAGGGGTTTCGATACAATGAGCAGTTCTTC.

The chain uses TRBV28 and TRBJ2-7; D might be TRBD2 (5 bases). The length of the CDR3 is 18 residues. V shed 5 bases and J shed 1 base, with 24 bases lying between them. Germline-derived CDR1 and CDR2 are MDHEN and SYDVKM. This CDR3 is CASSLGPVQRSWSYEQYF. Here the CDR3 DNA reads TGTGCCAGCAGTCTAGGCCCCGTTCAGCGGTCGTGGTCCTACGAGCAGTACTTC.

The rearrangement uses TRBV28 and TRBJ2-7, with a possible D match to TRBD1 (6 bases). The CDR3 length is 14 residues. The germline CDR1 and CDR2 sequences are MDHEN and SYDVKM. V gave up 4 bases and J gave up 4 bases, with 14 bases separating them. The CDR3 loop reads CASSWLRDKYEQYF. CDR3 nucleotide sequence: TGTGCCAGCAGTTGGCTCCGGGACAAATACGAGCAGTACTTC.

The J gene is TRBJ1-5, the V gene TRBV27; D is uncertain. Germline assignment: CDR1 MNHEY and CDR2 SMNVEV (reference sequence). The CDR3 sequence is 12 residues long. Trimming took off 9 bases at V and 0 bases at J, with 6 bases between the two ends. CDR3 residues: CASGVSNQPQHF. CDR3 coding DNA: TGTGCCAGTGGGGTTAGCAATCAGCCCCAGCATTTT.

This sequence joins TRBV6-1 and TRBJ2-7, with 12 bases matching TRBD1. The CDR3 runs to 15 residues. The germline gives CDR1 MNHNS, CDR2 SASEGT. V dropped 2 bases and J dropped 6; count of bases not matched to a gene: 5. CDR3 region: CASSETGTGGLEQYF. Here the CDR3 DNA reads TGTGCCAGCAGTGAAACTGGGACAGGGGGCCTCGAGCAGTACTTC.

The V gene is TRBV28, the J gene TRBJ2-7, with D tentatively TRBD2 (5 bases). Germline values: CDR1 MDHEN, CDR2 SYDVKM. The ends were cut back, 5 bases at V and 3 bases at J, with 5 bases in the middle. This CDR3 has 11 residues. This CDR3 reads CASSDYYEQYF. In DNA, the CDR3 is TGTGCCAGCAGTGACTACTACGAGCAGTACTTC. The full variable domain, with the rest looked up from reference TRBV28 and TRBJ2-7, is DVKVTQSSRYLVKRTGEKVFLECVQDMDHENMFWYRQDPGLGLRLIYFSYDVKMKEKGDIPEGYSVSREKKERFSLILESASTNQTSMYLCASSDYYEQYFGPGTRLTVT.

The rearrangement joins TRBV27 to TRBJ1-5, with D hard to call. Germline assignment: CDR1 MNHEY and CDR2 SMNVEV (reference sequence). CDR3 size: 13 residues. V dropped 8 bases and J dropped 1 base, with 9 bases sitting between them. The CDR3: CASAVWSNQPQHF. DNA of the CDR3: TGTGCCAGCGCCGTCTGGAGCAATCAGCCCCAGCATTTT.

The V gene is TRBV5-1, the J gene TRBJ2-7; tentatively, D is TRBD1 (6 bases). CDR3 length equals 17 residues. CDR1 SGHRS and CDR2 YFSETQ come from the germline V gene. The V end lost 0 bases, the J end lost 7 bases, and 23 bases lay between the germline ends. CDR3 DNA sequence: TGCGCCAGCAGCTTGGCCGGACCATTGACAGGCCCAGGGGAGCAGTACTTC. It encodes CASSLAGPLTGPGEQYF.

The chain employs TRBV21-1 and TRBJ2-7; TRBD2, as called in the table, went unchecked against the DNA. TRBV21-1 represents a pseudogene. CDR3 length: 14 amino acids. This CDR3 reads CASSGKRVPYEQYF. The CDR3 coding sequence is TGTGCCAGCAGCGGCAAGAGGGTACCCTACGAGCAGTACTTC.

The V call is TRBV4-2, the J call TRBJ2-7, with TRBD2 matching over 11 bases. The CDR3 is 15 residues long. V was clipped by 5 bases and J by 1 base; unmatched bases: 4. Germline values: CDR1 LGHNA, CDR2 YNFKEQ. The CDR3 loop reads CASSLGLAESYEQYF. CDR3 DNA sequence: TGTGCCAGCAGCTTGGGACTAGCGGAATCCTACGAGCAGTACTTC.

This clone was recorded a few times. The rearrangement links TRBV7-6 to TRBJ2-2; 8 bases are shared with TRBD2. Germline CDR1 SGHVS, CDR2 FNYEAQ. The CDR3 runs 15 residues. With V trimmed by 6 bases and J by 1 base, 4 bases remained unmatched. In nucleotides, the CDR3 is TGTGCCAGCAGAAACGGGAGGGAGAACACCGGGGAGCTGTTTTTT. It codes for CASRNGRENTGELFF.

CDR3 amino acids: CASSLPGGLNTEAFF. The DNA for the CDR3 is TGTGCCAGCAGCTTGCCAGGCGGTCTGAACACTGAAGCTTTCTTT. This sequence joins TRBV5-8 and TRBJ1-1; D ambiguous. The germline V gene encodes CDR1 SGHTS and CDR2 YDEGEE. The V gene lost 1 base and the J gene lost 0 bases, with 10 bases spanning the gap. The CDR3 loop spans 15 amino acids.

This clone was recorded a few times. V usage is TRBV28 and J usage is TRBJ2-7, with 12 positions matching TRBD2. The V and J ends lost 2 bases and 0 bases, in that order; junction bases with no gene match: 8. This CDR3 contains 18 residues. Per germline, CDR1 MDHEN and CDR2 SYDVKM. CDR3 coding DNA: TGTGCCAGCAGTTTACGCGCTGCGACTAGCGGGAGCTCCTACGAGCAGTACTTC. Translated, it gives CASSLRAATSGSSYEQYF.

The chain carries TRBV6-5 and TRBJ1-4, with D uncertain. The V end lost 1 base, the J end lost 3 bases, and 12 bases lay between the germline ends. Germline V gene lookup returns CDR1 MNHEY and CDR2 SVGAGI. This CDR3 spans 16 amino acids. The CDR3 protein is CASSYYVGKANEKLFF. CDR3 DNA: TGTGCCAGCAGTTACTATGTTGGGAAGGCTAATGAAAAACTGTTTTTT.

The CDR3 coding sequence is TGTGCCAGCAGCTTTCCGGGACAAGGGGCCGGGGAGCTGTTTTTT. Its translation is CASSFPGQGAGELFF. This sequence joins TRBV7-6 and TRBJ2-2; TRBD1 might be the D (6 bases). V was pared by 3 bases and J by 6 bases, with 14 bases between. This CDR3 spans 15 amino acids. Looked up from germline, CDR1 is SGHVS and CDR2 is FNYEAQ. The whole variable domain, filled in from reference TRBV7-6 and TRBJ2-2, reads GAGVSQSPRYKVTKRGQDVALRCDPISGHVSLYWYRQALGQGPEFLTYFNYEAQQDKSGLPNDRFSAERPEGSISTLTIQRTEQRDSAMYRCASSFPGQGAGELFFGEGSRLTVL.

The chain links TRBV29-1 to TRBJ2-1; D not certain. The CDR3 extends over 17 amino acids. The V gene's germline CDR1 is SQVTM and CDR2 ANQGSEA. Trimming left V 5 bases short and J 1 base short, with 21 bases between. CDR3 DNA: TGCAGCGTTTCAGGCCTGGAGACGACGTTATCCTACAATGAGCAGTTCTTC. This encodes CSVSGLETTLSYNEQFF.

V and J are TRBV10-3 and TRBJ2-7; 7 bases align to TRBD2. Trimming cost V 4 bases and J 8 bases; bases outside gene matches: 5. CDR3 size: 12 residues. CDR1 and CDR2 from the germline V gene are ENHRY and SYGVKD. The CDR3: CAISGGGGQQYF. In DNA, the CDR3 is TGTGCCATCAGTGGGGGGGGAGGTCAGCAGTACTTC.

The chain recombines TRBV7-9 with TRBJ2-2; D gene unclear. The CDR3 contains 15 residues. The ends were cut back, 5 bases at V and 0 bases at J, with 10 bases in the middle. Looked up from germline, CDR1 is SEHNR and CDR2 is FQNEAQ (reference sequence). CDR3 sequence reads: CASSPVRTNTGELFF. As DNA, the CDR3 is TGTGCCAGCAGCCCAGTTAGGACGAACACCGGGGAGCTGTTTTTT.

The CDR3 loop is CASSVEGTANYEQYF. The CDR3 DNA follows: TGTGCCAGCAGCGTAGAAGGGACAGCCAACTACGAGCAGTACTTC. The chain has TRBV9 and TRBJ2-7, with 7 bases identical to TRBD1. This CDR3 comprises 15 residues. The V gene end was trimmed by 0 bases and the J gene end by 3 bases; junction bases not matched to a gene: 6. Germline CDR1 and CDR2: SGDLS and YYNGEE. The whole variable domain, filled in from reference TRBV9 and TRBJ2-7, reads DSGVTQTPKHLITATGQRVTLRCSPRSGDLSVYWYQQSLDQGLQFLIQYYNGEERAKGNILERFSAQQFPDLHSELNLSSLELGDSALYFCASSVEGTANYEQYFGPGTRLTVT.

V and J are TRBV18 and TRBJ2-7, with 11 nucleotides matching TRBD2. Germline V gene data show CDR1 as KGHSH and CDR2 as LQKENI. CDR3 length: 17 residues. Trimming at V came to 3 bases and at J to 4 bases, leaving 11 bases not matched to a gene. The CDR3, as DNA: TGTGCCAGCTCACCCGGGCTAGCGGGAGGCCACGGGTACGAGCAGTACTTC. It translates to CASSPGLAGGHGYEQYF.

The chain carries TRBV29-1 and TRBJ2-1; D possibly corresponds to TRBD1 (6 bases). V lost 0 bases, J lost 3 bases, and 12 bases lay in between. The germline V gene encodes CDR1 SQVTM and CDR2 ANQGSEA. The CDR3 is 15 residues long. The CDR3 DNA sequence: TGCAGCGTTGAAGATTCCGAGGACAGCTACAATGAGCAGTTCTTC. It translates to CSVEDSEDSYNEQFF.

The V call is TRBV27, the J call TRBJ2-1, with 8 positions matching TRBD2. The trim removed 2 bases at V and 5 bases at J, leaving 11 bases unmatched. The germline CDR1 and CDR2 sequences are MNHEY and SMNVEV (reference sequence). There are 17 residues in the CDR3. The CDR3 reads CASSLPPSSGSNNEQFF. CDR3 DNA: TGTGCCAGCAGTTTACCTCCCTCTAGCGGGTCTAACAATGAGCAGTTCTTC.

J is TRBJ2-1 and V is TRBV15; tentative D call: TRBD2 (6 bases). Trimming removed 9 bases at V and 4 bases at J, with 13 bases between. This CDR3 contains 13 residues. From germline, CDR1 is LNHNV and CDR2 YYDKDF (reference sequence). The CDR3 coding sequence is TGTGCCACTGGGACTCTGCCTTACAATGAGCAGTTCTTC. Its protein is CATGTLPYNEQFF.

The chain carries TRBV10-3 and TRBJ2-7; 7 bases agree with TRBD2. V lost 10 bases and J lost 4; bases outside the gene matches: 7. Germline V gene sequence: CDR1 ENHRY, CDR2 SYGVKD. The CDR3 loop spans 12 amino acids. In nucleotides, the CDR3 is TGTGCCACCGCTAGCGGACCATACGAGCAGTACTTC. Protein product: CATASGPYEQYF.

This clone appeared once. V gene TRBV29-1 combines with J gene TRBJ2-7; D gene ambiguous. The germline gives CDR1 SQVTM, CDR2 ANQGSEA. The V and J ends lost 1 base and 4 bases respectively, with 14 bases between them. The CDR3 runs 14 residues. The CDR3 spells CSVEANLTPYEQYF. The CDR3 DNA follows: TGCAGCGTTGAAGCGAACCTGACCCCTTACGAGCAGTACTTC.

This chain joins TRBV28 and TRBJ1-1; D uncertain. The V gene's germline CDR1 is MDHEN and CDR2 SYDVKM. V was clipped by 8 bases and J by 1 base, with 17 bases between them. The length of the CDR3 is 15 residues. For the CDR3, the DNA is TGTGCCAGCCTCCCGGTGAGCCCGCAGAACACTGAAGCTTTCTTT. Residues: CASLPVSPQNTEAFF.